The rows below give T cell receptor beta chains drawn from one sample of a study of cytomegalovirus exposure and HLA in healthy donors. The assay was immunoSEQ multiplex PCR, and TCRdb's table has in-frame clones only and misses some. The sample includes roughly 60,000 clones, 92% of them seen just once. Sequenced sample: PBMCs. The receptors here all came from a young woman in good health and CMV-seronegative. The CDR3 runs from the conserved cysteine through the conserved F or W. The D gene is left open where the match is weak. The listing skips clone size in some rows; elsewhere it reads once, few, many or a size class.

j_call | v_call | d_call | clone_size | cdr3_aa | cdr3_nt
TRBJ1-2 | TRBV28 | . | once | CASSLGVYGYTF | TGTGCCAGCAGTTTGGGCGTTTATGGCTACACCTTC
TRBJ2-1 | TRBV9 | TRBD2 | . | CASSVSGGINEQFF | TGTGCCAGCAGCGTTAGCGGGGGGATCAATGAGCAGTTCTTC
TRBJ2-1 | TRBV5-1 | TRBD1 | . | CASSSQPGQGAYEQFF | TGCGCCAGCAGCTCTCAACCGGGACAGGGGGCATATGAGCAGTTCTTC
TRBJ1-1 | TRBV7-9 | TRBD1 | . | CASSLRDRGTEAFF | TGTGCCAGCAGCTTAAGGGACAGGGGAACTGAAGCTTTCTTT
TRBJ2-3 | TRBV19 | TRBD2 | . | CASRASGRTDTQYF | TGTGCCAGTAGGGCTAGCGGGAGGACTGATACGCAGTATTTT
TRBJ1-1 | TRBV6-5 | . | once | CASSYGLGNTEAFF | TGTGCCAGCAGTTACGGACTGGGGAACACTGAAGCTTTCTTT
TRBJ1-5 | TRBV7-2 | . | . | CASSPVGGAAQPQHF | TGTGCCAGCAGCCCCGTTGGCGGGGCGGCACAGCCCCAGCATTTT
TRBJ2-7 | TRBV20-1 | . | . | CSASNHEQYF | TGCAGTGCTAGTAATCACGAGCAGTACTTC
TRBJ1-1 | TRBV5-1 | . | . | CASSLEQQTEAFF | TGCGCCAGCAGCTTGGAACAGCAAACTGAAGCTTTCTTT
TRBJ1-4 | TRBV7-9 | TRBD1 | . | CASSLARDSETTNEKLFF | TGTGCCAGCAGCTTAGCCAGGGACAGCGAAACAACTAATGAAAAACTGTTTTTT
TRBJ1-5 | TRBV7-2 | TRBD1 | . | CASSRDRGNQPQHF | TGTGCCAGCAGCCGAGACAGGGGAAATCAGCCCCAGCATTTT
TRBJ1-1 | TRBV27 | . | . | CASSLSHPQGPTEAFF | TGTGCCAGCAGTTTATCGCACCCCCAGGGGCCCACTGAAGCTTTCTTT
TRBJ2-7 | TRBV7-2 | TRBD1 | . | CASSLDRVEQYF | TGTGCCAGCAGTCTGGACAGGGTCGAGCAGTACTTC
TRBJ2-2 | TRBV6-5 | . | once | CASSRTLGEAGELFF | TGTGCCAGCAGCCGAACCCTAGGGGAGGCCGGGGAGCTGTTTTTT
TRBJ2-2 | TRBV6-1 | . | . | CASRRDPSTGELFF | TGTGCCAGCAGGAGAGATCCATCCACCGGGGAGCTGTTTTTT
TRBJ2-7 | TRBV4-1 | . | . | CASSPDPGFSYEQYF | TGCGCCAGCAGCCCCGATCCCGGTTTCTCCTACGAGCAGTACTTC
TRBJ1-4 | TRBV6-5 | . | . | CASSYSEDGGEKLFF | TGTGCCAGCAGTTACTCAGAGGACGGAGGAGAAAAACTGTTTTTT
TRBJ2-1 | TRBV7-2 | . | . | CASSAGQIYNEQFF | TGTGCCAGCAGCGCAGGGCAGATCTACAATGAGCAGTTCTTC
TRBJ1-4 | TRBV19 | . | once | CASSPRTDRRSNLFF | TGTGCCAGTAGTCCACGGACAGACCGTCGCTCTAATCTGTTTTTT
TRBJ2-2 | TRBV25-1 | TRBD1 | . | CASSVMDRDTGELFF | TGTGCCAGCAGTGTTATGGACAGGGACACCGGGGAGCTGTTTTTT
TRBJ2-5 | TRBV7-7 | TRBD1 | . | CASSLYRGKQETQYF | TGTGCTAGCAGCTTATACAGGGGCAAACAAGAGACCCAGTACTTC
TRBJ1-5 | TRBV6-6 | . | . | CASVTYSNQPQHF | TGTGCCAGCGTCACCTATAGCAATCAGCCCCAGCATTTT
TRBJ2-3 | TRBV6-1 | TRBD2 | . | CASSDKEGLAGDTDTQYF | TGTGCCAGCAGTGATAAAGAGGGACTAGCGGGAGACACAGATACGCAGTATTTT
TRBJ1-1 | TRBV5-1 | TRBD1 | . | CASSSIDRGTEAFF | TGCGCCAGCAGCTCTATCGACAGGGGCACTGAAGCTTTCTTT
TRBJ2-7 | TRBV29-1 | TRBD1 | . | CSVATGSYEQYF | TGCAGCGTCGCGACAGGGAGTTACGAGCAGTACTTC
TRBJ1-1 | TRBV5-1 | . | . | CASSLWEGNTEAFF | TGCGCCAGCAGCTTATGGGAGGGGAACACTGAAGCTTTCTTT
TRBJ1-2 | TRBV28 | . | . | CASSPGRTETYTF | TGTGCCAGCAGTCCTGGACGGACAGAGACTTACACCTTC
TRBJ1-3 | TRBV6-6 | TRBD1 | once | CASSPLQGAGNTIYF | TGTGCCAGCAGTCCACTACAGGGGGCGGGAAACACCATATATTTT
TRBJ1-6 | TRBV19 | TRBD1 | few | CASSPQGAGNSPLHF | TGTGCCAGTAGTCCTCAGGGGGCAGGTAATTCACCCCTCCACTTT
TRBJ2-5 | TRBV28 | . | . | CASRGWEWQETQYF | TGTGCCAGCAGGGGGTGGGAGTGGCAAGAGACCCAGTACTTC
TRBJ1-1 | TRBV6-5 | TRBD1 | . | CASSYRRTGSNTEAFF | TGTGCCAGCAGTTACCGAAGGACAGGTTCGAACACTGAAGCTTTCTTT
TRBJ2-7 | TRBV7-9 | TRBD2 | . | CASSPWREGSYEQYF | TGTGCCAGCAGCCCCTGGCGGGAGGGCTCCTACGAGCAGTACTTC
TRBJ1-4 | TRBV7-9 | . | . | CASSLVGQGTNEKLFF | TGTGCCAGCAGCTTAGTGGGGCAGGGTACTAATGAAAAACTGTTTTTT
TRBJ2-7 | TRBV2 | . | . | CATQGQGSPYEQYF | TGTGCCACCCAAGGTCAGGGATCCCCTTACGAGCAGTACTTC
TRBJ1-2 | TRBV4-1 | . | . | CASSQVLGDGYTF | TGCGCCAGCAGCCAGGTTCTAGGGGATGGCTACACCTTC
TRBJ2-7 | TRBV27 | TRBD2 | . | CASSFSGGAAYEQYF | TGTGCCAGCAGTTTTAGCGGGGGGGCCGCCTACGAGCAGTACTTC
TRBJ1-5 | TRBV5-1 | . | . | CASSLGSSGMEPQHF | TGCGCCAGCAGCTTGGGATCGTCGGGTATGGAGCCCCAGCATTTT
TRBJ1-5 | TRBV4-1 | . | . | CASSHRQGTNNQPQHF | TGCGCCAGCAGCCACCGCCAGGGGACAAATAATCAGCCCCAGCATTTT
TRBJ2-2 | TRBV5-6 | TRBD1 | . | CASSLGLGQGNTGELFF | TGTGCCAGCAGCTTAGGTTTAGGACAGGGAAACACCGGGGAGCTGTTTTTT
TRBJ1-2 | TRBV11-2 | . | . | CASTPLAGRINYGYTF | TGTGCCAGCACCCCATTGGCGGGACGGATAAACTATGGCTACACCTTC
TRBJ1-3 | TRBV5-6 | TRBD1 | . | CASSLGQGGNTIYF | TGTGCCAGCAGCTTAGGACAGGGGGGAAACACCATATATTTT
TRBJ2-3 | TRBV5-1 | TRBD2 | . | CASGGEAGDTQYF | TGCGCCAGCGGGGGGGAGGCGGGAGATACGCAGTATTTT
TRBJ2-6 | TRBV19 | TRBD1 | . | CASRNRDRGSGANVLTF | TGTGCCAGTCGAAACCGGGACAGGGGATCTGGGGCCAACGTCCTGACTTTC
TRBJ2-2 | TRBV6-5 | . | . | CASSYDSTGELFF | TGTGCCAGCAGTTATGACAGTACCGGGGAGCTGTTTTTT
TRBJ2-2 | TRBV5-1 | TRBD2 | . | CASSFSGRMNTGELFF | TGCGCCAGCAGCTTTAGCGGGAGGATGAACACCGGGGAGCTGTTTTTT